This T cell receptor (beta chain) comes out of a study of shared clonotypes between healthy human individuals. Study donors comprised healthy, HIV-negative adults devoid of recent acute infection or vaccination. The CDR3 is 14 residues long. Between the trimmed V and J ends, which lost 2 bases and 0 bases, there was a span of 7 bases. Germline lookup yields CDR1 SGHTA and CDR2 FQGNSA. Authors' methods: In the immunoSEQ data, sequences were junction-only and lacked quality scores, so filtering differed. Sequenced by immunoSEQ multiplex PCR; TCRdb stores in-frame clones only, minus some. The V and J calls and clone size were taken over from that table, and D and trimming were inferred from the DNA. The sample records around 990,000 clones, roughly 77% being singletons.

This TCR was recovered from a man younger than 35 in good health. Some clones in this sample may be carry-over from other donors' samples. The chain carries TRBV7-2 and TRBJ1-1; D gene unclear. Sequencing used memory CD4+ T cells from PBMCs. Described subset: CD45RA-negative fraction. In DNA, the CDR3 is TGTGCCAGCAGCTTATTAGGCATGAACACTGAAGCTTTCTTT. Residues: CASSLLGMNTEAFF.